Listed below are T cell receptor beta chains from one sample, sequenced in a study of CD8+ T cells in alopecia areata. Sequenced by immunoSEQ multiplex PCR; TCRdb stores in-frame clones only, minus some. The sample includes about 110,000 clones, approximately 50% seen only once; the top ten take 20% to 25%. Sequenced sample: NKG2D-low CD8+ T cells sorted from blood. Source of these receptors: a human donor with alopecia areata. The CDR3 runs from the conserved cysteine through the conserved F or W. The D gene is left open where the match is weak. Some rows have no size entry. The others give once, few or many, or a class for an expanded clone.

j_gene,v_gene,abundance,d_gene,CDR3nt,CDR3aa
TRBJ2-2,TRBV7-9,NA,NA,TGTGCCAGCAGCCCGGGGGCCTGGGAGCTGTTTTTT,CASSPGAWELFF
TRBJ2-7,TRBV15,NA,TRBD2,TGTGCCACCAGCAGAGGTAGCGGGGCCGAGCAGTACTTC,CATSRGSGAEQYF
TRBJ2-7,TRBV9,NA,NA,TGTGCCAGCAGCGTTTCGGTCGGCTACGAGCAGTACTTC,CASSVSVGYEQYF
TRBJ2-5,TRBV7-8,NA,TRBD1,TGTGCCAGCAGTTTCCGGGACAGGGGTTACGAGACCCAGTACTTC,CASSFRDRGYETQYF
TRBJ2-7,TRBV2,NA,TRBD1,TGTGCCAGCATTACGGGACAGACCTACGAGCAGTACTTC,CASITGQTYEQYF
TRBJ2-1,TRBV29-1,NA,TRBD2,TGCAGCGGGACTAGCGGGAGCCTATCCTACAATGAGCAGTTCTTC,CSGTSGSLSYNEQFF
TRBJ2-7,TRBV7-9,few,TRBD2,TGTGCCAGCAGCCCTCCAATAGCGGGAGCCCACTACGAGCAGTACTTC,CASSPPIAGAHYEQYF
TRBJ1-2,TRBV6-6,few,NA,TGTGCCAGCAGTCCGGACAGTGAGGGGACTAACTATGGCTACACCTTC,CASSPDSEGTNYGYTF
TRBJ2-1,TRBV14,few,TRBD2,TGTGCCAGCAGCCCCCCGGCCGGACTAGCGGGAGGTTCCGAGCAGTTCTTC,CASSPPAGLAGGSEQFF
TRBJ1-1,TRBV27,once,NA,TGTGCCAGCAGTTTAGCGGGCGGAGGTTACACTGAAGCTTTCTTT,CASSLAGGGYTEAFF
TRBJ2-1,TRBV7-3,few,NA,TGTGCCAGCAGCTTCGGGACGGCCAATGAGCAGTTCTTC,CASSFGTANEQFF
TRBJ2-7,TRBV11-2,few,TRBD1,TGTGCCAGCAGCTTACAGGGGGTTCTTGGTAACGAGCAGTACTTC,CASSLQGVLGNEQYF
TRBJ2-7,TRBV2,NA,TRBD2,TGTGCCAGCAGGGGACTAGCAGACTACGAGCAGTACTTC,CASRGLADYEQYF
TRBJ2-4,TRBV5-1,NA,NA,TGCGCCAGCAGAGGGGATCTAGCCAAAAACATTCAGTACTTC,CASRGDLAKNIQYF
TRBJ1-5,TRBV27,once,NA,TGTGCCAGCAGTTATACTAGCAATCAGCCCCAGCATTTT,CASSYTSNQPQHF
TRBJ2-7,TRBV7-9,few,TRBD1,TGTGCCAGCAGGGCCCCGGGACAGGGTTTTCGGGAGCAGTACTTC,CASRAPGQGFREQYF
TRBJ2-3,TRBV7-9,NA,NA,TGTGCCAGCAGCCTTGGGGGGCCGCGCACAGATACGCAGTATTTT,CASSLGGPRTDTQYF
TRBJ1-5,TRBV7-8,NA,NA,TGTGCCAGCAGCCCAGAGAGGCAGATGCGTCTCGAGCCCCAGCATTTT,CASSPERQMRLEPQHF
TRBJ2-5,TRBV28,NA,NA,TGTGCCAGCAGCCAGGGGATGGGGCAAGAGACCCAGTACTTC,CASSQGMGQETQYF
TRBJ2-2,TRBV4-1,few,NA,TGCGCCAGCAGCCAGAAGGTTAGCGGATTCACCGGGGAGCTGTTTTTT,CASSQKVSGFTGELFF
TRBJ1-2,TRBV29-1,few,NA,TGCAGCGTTCCCGAAGAACAGGGCGTCTCTATCGGCTACACCTTC,CSVPEEQGVSIGYTF
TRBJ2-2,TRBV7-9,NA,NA,TGTGCCAGCAGCCCAGGGACGCGGTCCGGGGAGCTGTTTTTT,CASSPGTRSGELFF
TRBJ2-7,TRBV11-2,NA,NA,TGTGCCAGCAGCCGGGCCCGCTACGAGCAGTACTTC,CASSRARYEQYF
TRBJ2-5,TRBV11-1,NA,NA,TGTGCCAGCAGCCCCTATGGAGGGTTGGAGACCCAGTACTTC,CASSPYGGLETQYF
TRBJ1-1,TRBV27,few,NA,TGTGCCAGCAGTAAAGGACGGACTGAAGCTTTCTTT,CASSKGRTEAFF
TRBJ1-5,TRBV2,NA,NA,TGTGCCAGCAAGGACTCGGGGTATAGCAATCAGCCCCAGCATTTT,CASKDSGYSNQPQHF
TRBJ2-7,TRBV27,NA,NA,TGTGCCAGCAGTTTATCGTCGGTATACGAGCAGTACTTC,CASSLSSVYEQYF
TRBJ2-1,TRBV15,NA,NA,TGTGCCACCCTCCAGGGGGGTTCCTACAATGAGCAGTTCTTC,CATLQGGSYNEQFF
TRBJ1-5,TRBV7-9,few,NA,TGTGCCAGCAGCTTTACGAGCAATCAGCCCCAGCATTTT,CASSFTSNQPQHF
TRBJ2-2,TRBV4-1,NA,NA,TGCGCCAGCAGCCTCTCGACCGGGGAGCTGTTTTTT,CASSLSTGELFF
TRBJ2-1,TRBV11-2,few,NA,TGTGCCTCCCGGGTTAGCTCCTACAATGAGCAGTTCTTC,CASRVSSYNEQFF
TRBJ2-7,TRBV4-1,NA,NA,TGCGCCAGCAGCCAAGATGGGACGCCATGGGGCGAGCAGTACTTC,CASSQDGTPWGEQYF
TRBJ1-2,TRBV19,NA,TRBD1,TGTGCCAGTAGTCCAGGGACAGGGAGAAACTATGGCTACACCTTC,CASSPGTGRNYGYTF
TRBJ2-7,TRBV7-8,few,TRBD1,TGTGCCAGCAGCTTAGCGGACAGGGGGGTCTACGAGCAGTACTTC,CASSLADRGVYEQYF
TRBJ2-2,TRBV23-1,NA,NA,TGCGCCAGCAGAACCATCAAACCTACCGGGGAGCTGTTTTTT,CASRTIKPTGELFF
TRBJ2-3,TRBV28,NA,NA,TGTGCCAGCAGTTTTGAGGGCCTCACGCGCGTTACGCAGTATTTT,CASSFEGLTRVTQYF
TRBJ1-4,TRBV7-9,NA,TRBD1,TGTGCCAGCAGCACCCAGGACAGGGTCGCACGAAAACTGTTTTTT,CASSTQDRVARKLFF
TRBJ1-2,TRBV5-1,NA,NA,TGCGCCAGCAGCTTGGGCCAGGGTGTCTATGGCTACACCTTC,CASSLGQGVYGYTF
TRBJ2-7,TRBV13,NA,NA,TGTGCCAGCAGCTACCGGCCGGACGAGCAGTACTTC,CASSYRPDEQYF
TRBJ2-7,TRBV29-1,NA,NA,TGCAGCGTTAAGCGGGACATCGACTACGAGCAGTACTTC,CSVKRDIDYEQYF